These T cell receptor beta chains were read from a single sample in a study of T cell responses to AZD1222 COVID-19 vaccine. This table comes from immunoSEQ multiplex PCR, and its TCRdb copy is limited to in-frame clones, with some not included. The data contain under 200,000 clones, around nine tenths of them singletons. The specimen was peripheral blood, collected 28 days after the second AZD1222 dose. Receptors were obtained from an adult who received the AZD1222 COVID-19 vaccine. The CDR3 runs from the conserved cysteine through the conserved F or W. Each record gives: clone size, J gene, V gene, D gene, CDR3 DNA, CDR3 protein. D genes are given only for firm matches. The size field is filled for only some rows; it gives once, few, many or a size class.

size: .; J: TRBJ2-1; V: TRBV5-4; D: TRBD2; DNA: TGTGCCAGCAGCTCGGGACTAGCGGGAGGCAATGAGCAGTTCTTC; CDR3: CASSSGLAGGNEQFF
size: .; J: TRBJ1-5; V: TRBV5-6; D: .; DNA: TGTGCCAGCAGCTTGTCGAGCAATCAGCCCCAGCATTTT; CDR3: CASSLSSNQPQHF
size: .; J: TRBJ1-5; V: TRBV27; D: .; DNA: TGTGCCAGCAGCGCGAGGTTCAATCAGCCCCAGCATTTT; CDR3: CASSARFNQPQHF
size: .; J: TRBJ1-5; V: TRBV2; D: TRBD1; DNA: TGTGCCAGTACAGGGGAACATCAGCCCCAGCATTTT; CDR3: CASTGEHQPQHF
size: .; J: TRBJ2-7; V: TRBV9; D: .; DNA: TGTGCCAGCAGCGAATCGGCGGGGTCCTCCTACGAGCAGTACTTC; CDR3: CASSESAGSSYEQYF
size: .; J: TRBJ1-2; V: TRBV19; D: .; DNA: TGTGCCAGTAGTGAGGCCTTCTATGGCTACACCTTC; CDR3: CASSEAFYGYTF
size: .; J: TRBJ2-4; V: TRBV5-1; D: .; DNA: TGCGCCAGCAGCTTGAAGGGGGGAGAGACCAAAAACATTCAGTACTTC; CDR3: CASSLKGGETKNIQYF
size: .; J: TRBJ2-1; V: TRBV10-1; D: .; DNA: TGCGCCCGTCGAATGATTTCCTACAATGAGCAGTTCTTC; CDR3: CARRMISYNEQFF
size: once; J: TRBJ2-1; V: TRBV5-6; D: TRBD2; DNA: TGTGCCAGCAGACCCGGGACTAGCAATGAGCAGTTCTTC; CDR3: CASRPGTSNEQFF
size: .; J: TRBJ1-2; V: TRBV24-1; D: TRBD1; DNA: TGTGCCACCAGTGATCCGACAGGGGGGAAATATGGCTACACCTTC; CDR3: CATSDPTGGKYGYTF
size: .; J: TRBJ2-3; V: TRBV28; D: TRBD1; DNA: TGTGCCAGCTGGGGACAGCCAGAAAATACGCAGTATTTT; CDR3: CASWGQPENTQYF
size: .; J: TRBJ2-3; V: TRBV19; D: TRBD2; DNA: TGTGCCAGTATTTCTAGCGGGTTTCCAGATACGCAGTATTTT; CDR3: CASISSGFPDTQYF
size: few; J: TRBJ2-1; V: TRBV9; D: .; DNA: TGTGCCAGCAGAAGAGCGGACTTGGGGAATGAGCAGTTCTTC; CDR3: CASRRADLGNEQFF
size: .; J: TRBJ2-7; V: TRBV7-6; D: .; DNA: TGTGCCAGCTCCCATTTGTGGGAACTCCACTACGAGCAGTACTTC; CDR3: CASSHLWELHYEQYF
size: .; J: TRBJ2-1; V: TRBV7-2; D: TRBD2; DNA: TGTGCCAGCAGCTTAACTCCAGCGGGGATGGCGACCCTTCAGTTCTTC; CDR3: CASSLTPAGMATLQFF
size: few; J: TRBJ1-2; V: TRBV5-6; D: .; DNA: TGTGCCAGCAGCTTGGGTGGGACTAACTATGGCTACACCTTC; CDR3: CASSLGGTNYGYTF
size: .; J: TRBJ2-5; V: TRBV25-1; D: TRBD1; DNA: TGTGCCAGCAGTACCGGAAGACAGGGTCTGGGAGAGACCCAGTACTTC; CDR3: CASSTGRQGLGETQYF
size: once; J: TRBJ2-1; V: TRBV7-2; D: .; DNA: TGTGCCAGCAGCTTAGGGCTCGAGCGATGGGAGCAGTTCTTC; CDR3: CASSLGLERWEQFF
size: .; J: TRBJ1-5; V: TRBV18; D: TRBD1; DNA: TGTGCCAGCTCACCCCCGGGACAGGGAGGCAATCAGCCCCAGCATTTT; CDR3: CASSPPGQGGNQPQHF
size: .; J: TRBJ2-5; V: TRBV28; D: TRBD1; DNA: TGTGCCAGCAACACCGGACAGGCCCGCCCGGAGACCCAGTACTTC; CDR3: CASNTGQARPETQYF
size: .; J: TRBJ1-1; V: TRBV4-3; D: .; DNA: TGCGCCAGCAGCCAAGAAGGGCAGGCTGTGGCTTTCTTT; CDR3: CASSQEGQAVAFF
size: .; J: TRBJ1-1; V: TRBV4-1; D: .; DNA: TGCGCCAGCAGCCAAGCACAACTCTTCGCCAGAGCTTTCTTT; CDR3: CASSQAQLFARAFF
size: .; J: TRBJ2-7; V: TRBV28; D: .; DNA: TGTGCCAGCAGTCTAGACAGGAGCCCCTACGAGCAGTACTTC; CDR3: CASSLDRSPYEQYF
size: .; J: TRBJ2-1; V: TRBV15; D: TRBD2; DNA: TGTGCCACCAGCAGAGATCCCCCAGCGGGAGGGAACAATGAGCAGTTCTTC; CDR3: CATSRDPPAGGNNEQFF
size: .; J: TRBJ2-1; V: TRBV20-1; D: .; DNA: TGCAGTGCTAGGCGGGAAGGGCAGTTCTTC; CDR3: CSARREGQFF
size: .; J: TRBJ2-7; V: TRBV5-1; D: .; DNA: TGCGCCAGCAGCTCTTCAGGGAGTTACGAGCAGTACTTC; CDR3: CASSSSGSYEQYF
size: .; J: TRBJ2-7; V: TRBV11-2; D: .; DNA: TGTGCCAGCAGCTTAGAGGCCCCCGTGTCCTACGAGCAGTACTTC; CDR3: CASSLEAPVSYEQYF
size: .; J: TRBJ1-1; V: TRBV5-1; D: .; DNA: TGCGCCAGCAGCTTGATGGGGCTGGGCACTGAAGCTTTCTTT; CDR3: CASSLMGLGTEAFF
size: .; J: TRBJ1-2; V: TRBV27; D: .; DNA: TGTGCCAGCAGTTTCGAGGGGGGATCTAACTATGGCTACACCTTC; CDR3: CASSFEGGSNYGYTF
size: .; J: TRBJ2-1; V: TRBV21-1; D: .; DNA: TGTGCCAGCAGCAAAGCGCTTTATGACGGGGATGAGCAGTTCTTC; CDR3: CASSKALYDGDEQFF
size: .; J: TRBJ2-1; V: TRBV7-3; D: .; DNA: TGTGCCAGCAGCTCCCCCGGGACATTGGGGGAGCAGTTCTTC; CDR3: CASSSPGTLGEQFF
size: .; J: TRBJ2-5; V: TRBV20-1; D: .; DNA: TGCAGTGCCAGTGGGCATAGAGAAGAGACCCAGTACTTC; CDR3: CSASGHREETQYF
size: .; J: TRBJ2-5; V: TRBV9; D: .; DNA: TGTGCCAGCAGCCCCAGTTCGGAGACCCAGTACTTC; CDR3: CASSPSSETQYF
size: .; J: TRBJ2-1; V: TRBV20-1; D: TRBD2; DNA: TGCAGTGCTAGTGGGGGACTACTTAGTTGGTTCTTC; CDR3: CSASGGLLSWFF
size: .; J: TRBJ2-1; V: TRBV6-5; D: TRBD2; DNA: TGTGCCAGCAGTCCTCGGACTAGCGGTTTCAATGAGCAGTTCTTC; CDR3: CASSPRTSGFNEQFF
size: once; J: TRBJ2-1; V: TRBV3-1/TRBV3-2; D: TRBD2; DNA: TGTGCCAGCAGCCAAGTAGCGGGAGGGCAGTTCTTC; CDR3: CASSQVAGGQFF
size: .; J: TRBJ1-1; V: TRBV5-4; D: .; DNA: TGTGCCAGCAGCACGAACACTGAAGCTTTCTTT; CDR3: CASSTNTEAFF
size: .; J: TRBJ2-5; V: TRBV7-2; D: .; DNA: TGTGCCAGCAGCACGGCAGAGACCCAGTACTTC; CDR3: CASSTAETQYF
size: few; J: TRBJ2-1; V: TRBV7-9; D: TRBD2; DNA: TGTGCCAGCAGCCCTTGGGGCGTAGCGGGAGTTGAGGAGCAGTTCTTC; CDR3: CASSPWGVAGVEEQFF
size: .; J: TRBJ1-5; V: TRBV30; D: TRBD1; DNA: TGTGCCTGGCAGGGGACAGTCAATCAGCCCCAGCATTTT; CDR3: CAWQGTVNQPQHF
size: .; J: TRBJ1-4; V: TRBV28; D: .; DNA: TGTGCCAGCAGTTTAATGGAGGGGCTAGGAACTAATGAAAAACTGTTTTTT; CDR3: CASSLMEGLGTNEKLFF
size: .; J: TRBJ2-1; V: TRBV27; D: .; DNA: TGTGCCAGCAGTTCCCGATCCAAAGGCGAGCAGTTCTTC; CDR3: CASSSRSKGEQFF
size: .; J: TRBJ2-3; V: TRBV5-1; D: TRBD2; DNA: TGCGCCAGCCACGGACTAGCGTCTAGCACAGATACGCAGTATTTT; CDR3: CASHGLASSTDTQYF
size: .; J: TRBJ1-5; V: TRBV7-2; D: .; DNA: TGTGCCAGCAGCTCCCAGGGGAGTCAGCCCCAGCATTTT; CDR3: CASSSQGSQPQHF
size: .; J: TRBJ2-7; V: TRBV5-5; D: TRBD2; DNA: TGTGCCAGCAGCTTGGTCCCAGCGGGAGGTTCCGAGCAGTACTTC; CDR3: CASSLVPAGGSEQYF
size: .; J: TRBJ1-2; V: TRBV6-2/TRBV6-3; D: .; DNA: TGTGCCAGCAGTTTCTTGGACTATGGCTACACCTTC; CDR3: CASSFLDYGYTF
size: .; J: TRBJ1-6; V: TRBV7-2; D: .; DNA: TGTGCCAGCAGGAACGGGGTTCGGGATTCACCCCTCCACTTT; CDR3: CASRNGVRDSPLHF
size: .; J: TRBJ2-1; V: TRBV5-4; D: .; DNA: TGTGCCAGCAGCTCCACGGTTAACTCCTACAATGAGCAGTTCTTC; CDR3: CASSSTVNSYNEQFF
size: .; J: TRBJ2-1; V: TRBV7-8; D: TRBD2; DNA: TGTGCCAGCAGCTTAGGTACTAGCGGGTCCTACAATGAGCAGTTCTTC; CDR3: CASSLGTSGSYNEQFF
size: few; J: TRBJ1-3; V: TRBV28; D: .; DNA: TGTGCCAGCAGGCCCAGGGGAGAGAGGAGAAACACCATATATTTT; CDR3: CASRPRGERRNTIYF
size: .; J: TRBJ2-7; V: TRBV6-2/TRBV6-3; D: .; DNA: TGTGCCAGCAGTTACGTCCGAGCGGCCGAGCAGTACTTC; CDR3: CASSYVRAAEQYF
size: once; J: TRBJ2-2; V: TRBV24-1; D: .; DNA: TGTGCCACCAGCGACCGGGCTACCGCAGGGGAGCTGTTTTTT; CDR3: CATSDRATAGELFF
size: .; J: TRBJ2-7; V: TRBV28; D: TRBD2; DNA: TGTGCCAGCAGTTCCGTTCAGGGACTAGCGGGAGCCGGGCAGTACTTC; CDR3: CASSSVQGLAGAGQYF
size: .; J: TRBJ2-3; V: TRBV19; D: TRBD2; DNA: TGTGCCAGTAGTATATTTGGCGGGAGGCGTTACGGCACAGATACGCAGTATTTT; CDR3: CASSIFGGRRYGTDTQYF
size: .; J: TRBJ2-3; V: TRBV29-1; D: TRBD2; DNA: TGCAGCGTTGGGGTAGCGGGAGAATACACGTTAGCGGATACGCAGTATTTT; CDR3: CSVGVAGEYTLADTQYF